This TCR beta chain came from a study of cytomegalovirus exposure and HLA in healthy donors. The PCR contained 60 Vbeta and 13 Jbeta primers. Produced via immunoSEQ multiplex PCR; TCRdb's table is partial and in-frame only. Of 70,000 to 95,000 clones in the sample, less than 85% were seen once. General study points: Analysis was carried out at a later point, and it linked a missense DCLRE1C variant to TCR beta V- and J-gene trimming.

Germline CDR1 SGDLS, CDR2 YYNGEE. This CDR3 comprises 15 residues. V dropped 3 bases and J dropped 8 bases, with 17 bases sitting between them. As for this clone: Antigen unknown.

This TCR was sampled from a human donor in good health. The V gene is TRBV9, the J gene TRBJ1-4; D perhaps matches TRBD1 (6 bases). The sample comprised PBMCs. CDR3 coding DNA: TGTGCCAGCAGCGAGGGGGGGGCACTAGAAGAAAAACTGTTTTTT. Translated: CASSEGGALEEKLFF.